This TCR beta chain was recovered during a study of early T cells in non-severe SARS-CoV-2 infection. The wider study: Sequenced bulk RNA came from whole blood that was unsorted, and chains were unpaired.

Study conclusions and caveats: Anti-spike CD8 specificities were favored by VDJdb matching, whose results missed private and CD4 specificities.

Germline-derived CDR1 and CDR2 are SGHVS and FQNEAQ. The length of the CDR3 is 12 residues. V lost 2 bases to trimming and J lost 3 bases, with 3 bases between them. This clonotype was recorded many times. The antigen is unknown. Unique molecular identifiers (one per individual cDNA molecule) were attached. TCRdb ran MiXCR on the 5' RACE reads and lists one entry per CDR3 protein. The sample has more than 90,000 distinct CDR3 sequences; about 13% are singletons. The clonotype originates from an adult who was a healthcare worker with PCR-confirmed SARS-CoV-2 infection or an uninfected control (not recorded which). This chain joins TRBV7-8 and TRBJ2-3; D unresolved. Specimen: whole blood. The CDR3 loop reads CASSLRTDTQYF. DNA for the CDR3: TGTGCCAGCAGCTTAAGGACAGATACGCAGTATTTT.